These 5 T cell receptor beta chains came from one sample sequenced in a study of PD-L1 blockade in urothelial cancer. Sequencing used immunoSEQ multiplex PCR; TCRdb keeps in-frame clones, though not all of them. Of around 130,000 clones listed, about four fifths are singletons. As to time point: pretreatment peripheral blood. Sequenced material: PBMCs, taken around atezolizumab (anti-PD-L1) treatment. The receptor source for this set is a man over 45 with urothelial cancer.

J is TRBJ2-5 and V is TRBV7-9, with 8 bases lining up with TRBD1. There are 14 residues in the CDR3. The germline V gene has CDR1 SEHNR and CDR2 FQNEAQ (reference sequence). The J segment lost 6 bases and the V segment lost 3 bases, leaving 6 bases of the junction unmatched. Here the CDR3 DNA reads TGTGCCAGCAGCTTTCCAGGGGGCAGGCAGACCCAGTACTTC. Its protein is CASSFPGGRQTQYF.

This chain connects TRBV4-1 to TRBJ2-1; 8 nucleotides align to TRBD1. J gave up 4 bases and V 3 bases, and 8 bases lay outside the gene matches. The V gene's germline CDR1 is MGHRA and CDR2 YSYEKL. The CDR3 is made up of 16 amino acids. The CDR3 is CASSQKGQGVYNEQFF. CDR3 sequence (DNA): TGCGCCAGCAGCCAGAAAGGACAGGGCGTATACAATGAGCAGTTCTTC.

The chain uses TRBV6-5 and TRBJ2-7; 7 bases line up with TRBD1. Germline V lookup: CDR1 MNHEY, CDR2 SVGAGI. Trimming took 0 bases from V and 2 from J; bases not matched to a gene: 1. This CDR3 comprises 14 residues. CDR3 coding DNA: TGTGCCAGCAGTTACTCCGGGACAGCCTACGAGCAGTACTTC. This gives the protein CASSYSGTAYEQYF.

This clone showed up just once. The CDR3 sequence is CASSVNSGSSADTQYF. The CDR3 nucleotides read TGTGCCAGCAGCGTAAACAGCGGGAGCAGCGCAGATACGCAGTATTTT. The rearrangement links TRBV7-9 to TRBJ2-3, with 8 nucleotides matching TRBD2. This CDR3 is 16 amino acids long. The V gene end was trimmed by 5 bases and the J gene end by 4 bases; junction bases not matched to a gene: 11. Germline V gene sequence: CDR1 SEHNR, CDR2 FQNEAQ (reference sequence).

V usage is TRBV4-2 and J usage is TRBJ2-1, with 7 positions matching TRBD2. Germline loops: CDR1 LGHNA, CDR2 YNFKEQ. The CDR3 extends over 16 amino acids. V gave up 7 bases and J gave up 7 bases; unmatched junction bases: 16. DNA of the CDR3: TGTGCCAGCATGCCACGGGGGAGGGGCCCAGGGAATGAGCAGTTCTTC. This gives the protein CASMPRGRGPGNEQFF.